The following is a TCR beta chain sequence with its context. Its antigen is currently unknown. The data stem from a study of T cell responses to AZD1222 COVID-19 vaccine. General study results and limits: Donors were chiefly white British, with a greater number of females, and clonal diversity was perhaps underestimated. Vaccine-associated CD4 TCRs ranged over spike, dominating at 160-218 and 743-854.

TCRdb's copy holds only in-frame clones and misses some; the assay was immunoSEQ multiplex PCR. The sample shows approximately 130,000 clones, about 89% of them seen only once. V was clipped by 8 bases and J by 4 bases, with 15 bases between them. Per germline, CDR1 MNHEY and CDR2 SMNVEV (reference sequence). The CDR3 runs 14 residues. The TCR was taken from an adult who received the AZD1222 COVID-19 vaccine. Sequencing used peripheral blood, obtained 28 days after the second AZD1222 dose. The rearrangement links TRBV27 to TRBJ1-3, with D unresolved. Written as DNA, the CDR3 is TGTGCCAGCGGGCCCCTGGCGGCCGGAAACACCATATATTTT. Amino acids: CASGPLAAGNTIYF.